This T cell receptor (beta chain) was identified during a study of cytomegalovirus exposure and HLA in healthy donors. Study-wide points: Later analysis suggested most CMV-associated TCR beta chains were HLA-restricted.

With V trimmed by 3 bases and J by 2 bases, 5 bases remained unmatched. The CDR3 has 15 residues. Germline V gene sequence: CDR1 MGHDK, CDR2 SYGVNS. Notes on this clone: Its antigen is as yet unknown.

The PCR employed 60 Vbeta primers together with 13 Jbeta primers. The assay was immunoSEQ multiplex PCR, and TCRdb's table has in-frame clones only and misses some. The sample contains tens of thousands of clones, 70% to 90% of which appear only once. The V and J genes are TRBV25-1 and TRBJ2-5; 8 bases are shared with TRBD1. This clonotype originated in a woman in her forties in good health and CMV-seropositive. The sequencing input was PBMCs. CDR3 residues: CASSESQGGQETQYF. Here the CDR3 DNA reads TGTGCCAGCAGTGAGTCACAGGGGGGTCAAGAGACCCAGTACTTC.